This TCR beta chain was observed in a study of naive and memory T cell subsets. General study points: The RNA method is potentially sensitive to activation and differentiation changes.

This clonotype was recorded many times. Its matching antigen is unknown. The SP2 primer and nested alpha and beta constant region primers amplified ligated cDNA in four rounds. Alpha and beta constant region primers primed reverse transcription for blood and skin samples. MiXCR was run by TCRdb on the 5' RACE reads, yielding one entry per CDR3 protein. The repertoire consists of tens of thousands of distinct CDR3 sequences, with roughly 6.7% occurring once and the leading ten covering 8.5% to 10%. A UMI-containing oligonucleotide was joined by 3' ligation to the TCR cDNA template. Reverse transcription used DNase-treated unsorted total RNA, aiming for roughly 1 to 1,100 ng. This sequence originates from a male donor in good health.

This CDR3 is CASSPTTPYSNQPQHF. The CDR3 DNA is TGTGCCAGCAGCCCTACGACACCCTATAGCAATCAGCCCCAGCATTTT. V gene TRBV6-5 combines with J gene TRBJ1-5; no clear D gene. Trimming took 6 bases from V and 0 from J, leaving 15 bases between them. CDR3 size: 16 residues. Looked up from germline, CDR1 is MNHEY and CDR2 is SVGAGI.